The 29 T cell receptor beta chains in this list originate from one sample, sequenced in a study of blood T cell repertoires in COVID-19 (dated by TCRdb to between 2020 and 2021). Library generation was performed with the immunoSEQ multiplex PCR assay. TCRdb mirrors the immuneACCESS table, restricted to in-frame sequences. Some clones are absent from its copies; in checked studies, under half trace to an unresolved V gene, and the reason for the others is unknown. Recorded for this sample are some 60,000 clones; roughly 93% of them occurred a single time. The top ten hold approximately 1.6% of the sample. The source material was peripheral blood. The source of these receptors is a human donor in a cohort sampled during active COVID-19.

This clone was counted a single time. The chain joins TRBV28 to TRBJ1-1; D may be TRBD1 (6 bases). The CDR3 is 16 residues long. CDR1 is MDHEN, CDR2 SYDVKM, per germline. Trimming took off 3 bases at V and 6 bases at J, with 20 bases between the two ends. The DNA for the CDR3 is TGTGCCAGCAGTTTGGTGGTCCGCTCAGGGGTCCCTGAAGCTTTCTTT. It translates to CASSLVVRSGVPEAFF.

V usage is TRBV5-1 and J usage is TRBJ1-4, with 8 positions matching TRBD1. With V trimmed by 7 bases and J by 8 bases, 13 bases remained unmatched. There are 15 residues in the CDR3. CDR1 is SGHRS and CDR2 is YFSETQ in the germline V gene. CDR3 bases: TGCGCCAGCGGACAGGGCGGTAGAGGAAACGAAAAACTGTTTTTT. Translating gives CASGQGGRGNEKLFF.

V usage is TRBV24-1 and J usage is TRBJ1-2; 8 bases match TRBD1. In germline, CDR1 is KGHDR, CDR2 SFDVKD. The CDR3 runs 13 residues. Losses at the gene ends were 7 bases for V and 4 bases for J; bases not matched to a gene: 4. The CDR3 DNA follows: TGTGCCACCAGAGGACAGGGTACCTATGGCTACACCTTC. Amino acid sequence: CATRGQGTYGYTF.

The gene calls are TRBV9 and TRBJ2-2, with 7 bases lining up with TRBD1. This CDR3 is 14 amino acids long. CDR1 is SGDLS and CDR2 is YYNGEE in the germline V gene. With V trimmed by 3 bases and J by 5 bases, 4 bases remained unmatched. The CDR3 spells CASSGRDRTGELFF. CDR3 nucleotides: TGTGCCAGCAGCGGCCGGGACAGAACCGGGGAGCTGTTTTTT.

The chain is built from TRBV19 and TRBJ2-1; 7 bases match TRBD2. The V and J ends lost 6 bases and 5 bases, in that order; junction bases with no gene match: 19. CDR1 LNHDA and CDR2 SQIVND come from the germline V gene (reference sequence). This CDR3 comprises 18 residues. The CDR3 sequence: CASSTSRNPGTKDNEQFF. The CDR3 nucleotides are TGTGCCAGTAGCACTTCCAGGAACCCCGGGACTAAAGACAATGAGCAGTTCTTC.

The V and J genes are TRBV7-9 and TRBJ2-2, with D tentatively TRBD2 (6 bases). Trimming pared 6 bases from V and 5 bases from J, leaving 13 bases between. The CDR3 totals 14 residues. CDR1 is SEHNR, CDR2 FQNEAQ, per germline (reference sequence). This CDR3 is CASRLGEATGELFF. In DNA, the CDR3 is TGTGCCAGCAGACTTGGGGAGGCGACCGGGGAGCTGTTTTTT.

The gene calls are TRBV5-4 and TRBJ2-1, with TRBD2 matching 13 bases. The CDR3 sequence is 15 residues long. The V gene's germline CDR1 is SGHNT and CDR2 YYREEE (reference sequence). J gave up 9 bases and V 0 bases, and 3 bases lay outside the gene matches. CDR3 in amino acids: CASSLVGTSGIEQFF. For the CDR3, the DNA is TGTGCCAGCAGCTTGGTAGGGACTAGCGGGATTGAGCAGTTCTTC.

The rearrangement joins TRBV7-2 to TRBJ2-3; D not certain. The germline CDR1 and CDR2 sequences are SGHTA and FQGNSA. CDR3 length: 13 residues. Trimming removed 5 bases at V and 2 bases at J, with 8 bases between. The CDR3 sequence: CASSPPYTDTQYF. The CDR3, as DNA: TGTGCCAGCAGCCCTCCTTACACAGATACGCAGTATTTT.

The chain uses TRBV9 and TRBJ1-5, with TRBD1 identical over 7 bases. Germline loops: CDR1 SGDLS, CDR2 YYNGEE. The CDR3 contains 15 residues. V lost 4 bases and J lost 6; bases outside the gene matches: 10. CDR3 sequence (DNA): TGTGCCAGCAGCCCTACAGGGGCCTTAGGTCAGCCCCAGCATTTT. This translates into CASSPTGALGQPQHF.

The rearrangement uses TRBV5-5 and TRBJ1-2, with TRBD1 matching over 8 bases. Germline CDR1 SGHKS, CDR2 YYEKEE (reference sequence). This CDR3 is built from 16 residues. With 0 bases clipped from V and 5 bases from J, the junction kept 9 bases outside the gene matches. In DNA form, the CDR3 reads TGTGCCAGCAGCTTGGTTTACGGACAGGGTTTTTATGGCTACACCTTC. This gives the protein CASSLVYGQGFYGYTF. Using reference TRBV5-5 and TRBJ1-2 for the parts outside the CDR3, the full variable domain is DAGVTQSPTHLIKTRGQQVTLRCSPISGHKSVSWYQQVLGQGPQFIFQYYEKEERGRGNFPDRFSARQFPNYSSELNVNALLLGDSALYLCASSLVYGQGFYGYTFGSGTRLTVV.

This chain uses TRBV11-3 with TRBJ2-5, with 10 bases matching TRBD2. Trimming took 1 base from V and 4 from J; bases not matched to a gene: 3. Germline V lookup: CDR1 SGHNT, CDR2 YENEEA. The CDR3 length is 15 residues. In DNA form, the CDR3 reads TGTGCCAGCAGCTTAGTACTAGCGGGAAGAGAGACCCAGTACTTC. This encodes CASSLVLAGRETQYF.

The V and J genes are TRBV18 and TRBJ2-5, with 8 bases that match TRBD2. The CDR3 has 14 residues. The V segment lost 8 bases and the J segment 5 bases; nucleotides outside the gene matches: 10. Germline V gene data show CDR1 as KGHSH and CDR2 as LQKENI. CDR3 amino acids: CASLRSAGAETQYF. CDR3 DNA: TGTGCCAGCCTTCGGTCAGCGGGAGCGGAGACCCAGTACTTC.

This chain links TRBV19 with TRBJ2-7, with 11 bases matching TRBD1. Germline CDR1 is LNHDA and CDR2 is SQIVND (reference sequence). The junction had 10 bases not matched to a gene; V was cut back by 5 bases and J by 7 bases. The CDR3 contains 15 residues. The CDR3 region has the DNA TGTGCCAGTAGTGACCGGACAGGGGGCTTTTCGGAGCAGTACTTC. This translates into CASSDRTGGFSEQYF.

The chain combines TRBV18 with TRBJ2-3, with D perhaps matching TRBD1 (5 bases). Germline V gene data show CDR1 as KGHSH and CDR2 as LQKENI. Between the trimmed V and J ends, which lost 4 bases and 0 bases, there was a span of 8 bases. The CDR3 loop spans 14 amino acids. CDR3: CASSRTTSTDTQYF. In nucleotides, the CDR3 is TGTGCCAGCTCACGGACAACCAGCACAGATACGCAGTATTTT.

The rearrangement joins TRBV5-6 to TRBJ2-2; 9 bases are a match to TRBD1. V dropped 0 bases and J dropped 9; count of bases not matched to a gene: 15. This CDR3 has 18 amino acids. In germline, CDR1 is SGHDT, CDR2 YYEEEE. For the CDR3, the DNA is TGTGCCAGCAGCTTGGAACAGGGGGCCCGGACGACACCAAGGGAGCTGTTTTTT. Its translation: CASSLEQGARTTPRELFF. The whole variable domain, remainder taken from reference TRBV5-6 and TRBJ2-2, is DAGVTQSPTHLIKTRGQQVTLRCSPKSGHDTVSWYQQALGQGPQFIFQYYEEEERQRGNFPDRFSGHQFPNYSSELNVNALLLGDSALYLCASSLEQGARTTPRELFFGEGSRLTVL.

This rearrangement joins TRBV4-1 to TRBJ2-1, with D possibly matching TRBD2 (5 bases). Looked up from germline, CDR1 is MGHRA and CDR2 is YSYEKL. V lost 2 bases and J lost 7, with 15 bases in between. The CDR3 is 15 amino acids. In DNA form, the CDR3 reads TGCGCCAGCAGCCAATGGGAAGGGAGTGGGAATGAGCAGTTCTTC. Translated: CASSQWEGSGNEQFF.

The rearrangement uses TRBV28 and TRBJ1-5; D remains ambiguous. The CDR3 spans 15 residues. Trimming removed 8 bases from V and 4 bases from J, with 18 bases in between. Germline CDR1 is MDHEN and CDR2 is SYDVKM. CDR3 in amino acids: CASAKQRTGNQPQHF. The CDR3 DNA reads TGTGCCAGCGCGAAACAAAGGACGGGGAATCAGCCCCAGCATTTT. Using reference TRBV28 and TRBJ1-5 for the parts outside the CDR3, the full variable domain is DVKVTQSSRYLVKRTGEKVFLECVQDMDHENMFWYRQDPGLGLRLIYFSYDVKMKEKGDIPEGYSVSREKKERFSLILESASTNQTSMYLCASAKQRTGNQPQHFGDGTRLSIL.

The gene calls are TRBV6-2 or TRBV6-3 and TRBJ2-7, with 7 nucleotides matching TRBD2. CDR3 length equals 15 residues. The germline CDR1 and CDR2 sequences are MNHEY and SVGEGT. With V trimmed by 0 bases and J by 3 bases, 5 bases remained unmatched. CDR3 sequence reads: CASSYSRDYRYEQYF. The CDR3 DNA reads as TGTGCCAGCAGTTACTCCCGGGACTACCGCTACGAGCAGTACTTC.

V gene TRBV13 combines with J gene TRBJ2-5, with D perhaps matching TRBD2 (6 bases). CDR3 length: 18 residues. CDR1 is PRHDT and CDR2 is FYEKMQ in the germline V gene (reference sequence). Deletions cut 5 bases from V and 6 bases from J, with 28 bases between. The CDR3 loop is CASSGSGMSGGLSKTQYF. The CDR3 region has the DNA TGTGCCAGCAGCGGCTCGGGGATGAGCGGAGGGCTTAGCAAGACCCAGTACTTC.

V and J are TRBV14 and TRBJ1-2, with a weak D call TRBD1 (5 bases). The length of the CDR3 is 12 residues. Looked up from germline, CDR1 is SGHDN and CDR2 is FVKESK. Trimming stripped 5 bases from V and 7 bases from J, with 11 bases between. CDR3: CASSKWGGGYTF. CDR3 nucleotides: TGTGCCAGCAGCAAGTGGGGGGGTGGCTACACCTTC.

The V gene is TRBV3-1 (or the pseudogene TRBV3-2), the J gene TRBJ2-7, with 8 nucleotides matching TRBD1. Germline CDR1 is LGHDT and CDR2 is YNNKEL (reference sequence). The junction had 4 bases not matched to a gene; V was cut back by 4 bases and J by 2 bases. The CDR3 totals 14 residues. The CDR3 region has the DNA TGTGCCAGCAGCCTAGGACAGGGTCCCTACGAGCAGTACTTC. Translation: CASSLGQGPYEQYF.

The rearrangement uses TRBV28 and TRBJ1-2, with 9 nucleotides matching TRBD1. V was clipped by 6 bases and J by 8 bases; unmatched bases: 10. Germline CDR1 and CDR2: MDHEN and SYDVKM. The CDR3 spans 14 residues. CDR3 coding DNA: TGTGCCAGCAGCTTGGGGGGACAGGGCTTAGGCTACACCTTC. Its protein product is CASSLGGQGLGYTF.

The genes are TRBV9 and TRBJ2-1; the match to TRBD1 covers 9 bases. Trimming took 0 bases from V and 3 from J; bases not matched to a gene: 4. Looked up from germline, CDR1 is SGDLS and CDR2 is YYNGEE. There are 16 residues in the CDR3. CDR3 region: CASSVGDRVYYNEQFF. The CDR3 DNA reads TGTGCCAGCAGCGTAGGGGACAGGGTCTACTACAATGAGCAGTTCTTC. Full variable domain (missing parts from reference TRBV9 and TRBJ2-1): DSGVTQTPKHLITATGQRVTLRCSPRSGDLSVYWYQQSLDQGLQFLIQYYNGEERAKGNILERFSAQQFPDLHSELNLSSLELGDSALYFCASSVGDRVYYNEQFFGPGTRLTVL.

The rearrangement uses TRBV19 and TRBJ2-7; TRBD2 matches 8 bases. Trimming cost V 5 bases and J 2 bases; bases outside gene matches: 8. Germline loops: CDR1 LNHDA, CDR2 SQIVND (reference sequence). CDR3 size: 15 residues. The CDR3 loop reads CASSGELAVTYEQYF. In nucleotides, the CDR3 is TGTGCCAGTAGTGGAGAACTAGCGGTAACCTACGAGCAGTACTTC.

J is TRBJ2-1 and V is TRBV6-2 or TRBV6-3; D may be TRBD2 (6 bases). V was clipped by 4 bases and J by 12 bases, with 13 bases between them. CDR1 is MNHEY and CDR2 is SVGEGT in the germline V gene. The CDR3 is 12 residues long. CDR3 loop: CASSFSSALQFF. CDR3 bases: TGTGCCAGCAGTTTCTCTAGCGCCTTGCAGTTCTTC.

The chain is built from TRBV19 and TRBJ1-5, with D perhaps matching TRBD1 (6 bases). Germline CDR1 LNHDA, CDR2 SQIVND (reference sequence). The V end was cut by 7 bases, the J end by 1 base, with 17 bases between. The CDR3 runs to 16 residues. CDR3: CASTDKGGGSNQPQHF. In DNA, the CDR3 is TGTGCCAGTACCGACAAAGGGGGAGGGAGCAATCAGCCCCAGCATTTT.

This CDR3 is CASSLGGALVGEQYF. CDR3 DNA sequence: TGTGCCAGCAGCTTAGGCGGGGCCTTGGTGGGCGAGCAGTACTTC. This chain links TRBV11-3 with TRBJ2-7; TRBD2 might be the D (6 bases). In germline, CDR1 is SGHNT, CDR2 YENEEA. CDR3 size: 15 residues. Trimming removed 1 base at V and 6 bases at J, with 16 bases between.

V gene TRBV27 combines with J gene TRBJ2-2, with unresolved D. Germline V gene sequence: CDR1 MNHEY, CDR2 SMNVEV (reference sequence). This CDR3 comprises 16 residues. Trimming stripped 1 base from V and 5 bases from J, with 14 bases between. The CDR3 region has the DNA TGTGCCAGCAGTTTATACCCCGTGGAACAGACCGGGGAGCTGTTTTTT. Amino acids: CASSLYPVEQTGELFF.

V is TRBV10-3 and J is TRBJ2-2, with 14 bases aligning to TRBD2. The CDR3 totals 14 residues. The germline CDR1 and CDR2 sequences are ENHRY and SYGVKD. V shed 8 bases and J 8 bases; nucleotides not matched to a gene: 4. The CDR3 loop is CAIGGLAGEGELFF. The CDR3 DNA sequence: TGTGCCATCGGGGGACTAGCGGGAGAAGGGGAGCTGTTTTTT.